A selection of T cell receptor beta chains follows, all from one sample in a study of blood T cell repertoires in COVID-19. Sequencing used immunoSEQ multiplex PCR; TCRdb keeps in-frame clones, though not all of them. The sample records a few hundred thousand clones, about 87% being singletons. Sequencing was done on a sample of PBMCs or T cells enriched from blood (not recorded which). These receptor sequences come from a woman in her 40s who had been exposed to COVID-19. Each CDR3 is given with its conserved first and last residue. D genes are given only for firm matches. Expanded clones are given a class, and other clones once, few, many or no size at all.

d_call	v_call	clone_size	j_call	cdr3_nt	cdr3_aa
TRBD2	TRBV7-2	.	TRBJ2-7	TGTGCCAGCAGCCCTAGCGGGGGAAGCTCCTACGAGCAGTACTTC	CASSPSGGSSYEQYF
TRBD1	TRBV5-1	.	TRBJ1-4	TGCGCCAGCAGCTTGGGGACAGGTCGGGAAAAACTGTTTTTT	CASSLGTGREKLFF
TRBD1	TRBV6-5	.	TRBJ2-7	TGTGCCAGTGGGGACAGAGTTTACGAGCAGTACTTC	CASGDRVYEQYF
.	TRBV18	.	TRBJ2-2	TGTGCCAGCTCACCAGGAGAGCTTGGTGGCGGGGAGCTGTTTTTT	CASSPGELGGGELFF
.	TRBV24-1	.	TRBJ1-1	TGTGCCACCAGTGATACCAACAGGGTTGAAGCTTTCTTT	CATSDTNRVEAFF
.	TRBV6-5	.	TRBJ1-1	TGTGCCAGCAGTTACGGGAGGGACACCACTGAAGCTTTCTTT	CASSYGRDTTEAFF
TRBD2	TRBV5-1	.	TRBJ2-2	TGCGCCAGCAGCTCCCTAGCGGTGAACACCGGGGAGCTGTTTTTT	CASSSLAVNTGELFF
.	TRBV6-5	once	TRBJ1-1	TGTGCCAGCAGAGACAGCCTGAACACTGAAGCTTTCTTT	CASRDSLNTEAFF
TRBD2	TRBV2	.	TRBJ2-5	TGTGCCAGCAGGGTGACTAGCGGAGAGACCCAGTACTTC	CASRVTSGETQYF
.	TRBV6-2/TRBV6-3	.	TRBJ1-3	TGTGCCAGCAGTTACTCGTCGACCATATATTTT	CASSYSSTIYF
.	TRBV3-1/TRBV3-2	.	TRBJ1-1	TGTGCCAGCAGCCCTTCGGGGTTTGGAGGCACTGAAGCTTTCTTT	CASSPSGFGGTEAFF
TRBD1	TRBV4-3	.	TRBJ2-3	TGCGCCAGCAGCCACGACAGGGGGCAGGCAGATACGCAGTATTTT	CASSHDRGQADTQYF
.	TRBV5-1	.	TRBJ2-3	TGCGCCAGCAGGTCGTCGACTAGCACAGATACGCAGTATTTT	CASRSSTSTDTQYF
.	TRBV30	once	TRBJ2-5	TGTGCCTGGAGTGTAAGACGGGTAGTCCAAGAGACCCAGTACTTC	CAWSVRRVVQETQYF
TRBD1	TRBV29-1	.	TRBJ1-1	TGCAGCGTCGGACAGGGGGCAGGAGTTACTGAAGCTTTCTTT	CSVGQGAGVTEAFF
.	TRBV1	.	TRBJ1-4	TGCACCAGCAGCCTAGGGGGACGGAATAATGAAAAACTGTTTTTT	CTSSLGGRNNEKLFF
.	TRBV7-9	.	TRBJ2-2	TGTGCCAGCAGCCGTCAGGGGAACACCGGGGAGCTGTTTTTT	CASSRQGNTGELFF
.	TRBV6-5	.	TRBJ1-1	TGTGCCAGCAGCCGGACACGGTTTAACACTGAAGCTTTCTTT	CASSRTRFNTEAFF
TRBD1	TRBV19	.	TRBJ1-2	TGTGCCAGTAGTATTTGGGACAGGGGGCCTAACCCCGGCTACACCTTC	CASSIWDRGPNPGYTF
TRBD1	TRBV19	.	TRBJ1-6	TGTGCCAGTAGTACCCGGGACAGATTTTCCTATAATTCACCCCTCCACTTT	CASSTRDRFSYNSPLHF
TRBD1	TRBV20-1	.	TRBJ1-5	TGCAGTGCTAGTAAAGGGACAGGGAGAAATCAGCCCCAGCATTTT	CSASKGTGRNQPQHF
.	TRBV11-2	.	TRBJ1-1	TGTGCCAGCAGCCCTTACACTGAAGCTTTCTTT	CASSPYTEAFF
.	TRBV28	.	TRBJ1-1	TGTGCCACCCTAAACAGGGATACTGAAGCTTTCTTT	CATLNRDTEAFF
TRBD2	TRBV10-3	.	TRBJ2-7	TGTGCCATCAGTGAGTCAGGACGGCGACTAGCGGCACAAAATAACTACGAGCAGTACTTC	CAISESGRRLAAQNNYEQYF
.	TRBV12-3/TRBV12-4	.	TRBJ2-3	TGTGCCAGCAGTGCGGGTCCTGTTGATACGCAGTATTTT	CASSAGPVDTQYF
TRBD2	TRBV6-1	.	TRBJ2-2	TGTGCCAGCAGTGAAAGCGGGAGGGACGGGGAGCTGTTTTTT	CASSESGRDGELFF
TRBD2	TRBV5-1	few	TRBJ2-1	TGTGCCAGCAGCTCCACCGGGACTAGCGGATACAATGAGCAGTTCTTC	CASSSTGTSGYNEQFF
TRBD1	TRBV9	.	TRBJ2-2	TGTGCCAGCAGCAAAACACAGGGGGCGCTGGCCGGGGAGCTGTTTTTT	CASSKTQGALAGELFF
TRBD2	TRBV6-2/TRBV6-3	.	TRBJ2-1	TGTGCCAGCAGTTCCTTAGCGGGAGGACCACTTTCCTTCTACAATGAGCAGTTCTTC	CASSSLAGGPLSFYNEQFF
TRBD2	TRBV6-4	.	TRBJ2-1	TGTGCCAGCAGTCAAGGACTAGCGGGAGGGCGTGAGCAGTTCTTC	CASSQGLAGGREQFF
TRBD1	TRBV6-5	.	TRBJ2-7	TGTGCCACCGCCCGGGGACAGGGTTACGAGCAGTACTTC	CATARGQGYEQYF
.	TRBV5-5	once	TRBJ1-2	TGTGCCAGCAGCTTGGCGGCTAACTATGGCTACACCTTC	CASSLAANYGYTF
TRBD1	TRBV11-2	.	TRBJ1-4	TGTGCCAGCAGCTTGTATACAGGGGGGGGAGATGAAAAACTGTTTTTT	CASSLYTGGGDEKLFF
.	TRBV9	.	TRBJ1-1	TGTGCCAGCAGCCCTTCCGGGAGAGACCTGAACACTGAAGCTTTCTTT	CASSPSGRDLNTEAFF
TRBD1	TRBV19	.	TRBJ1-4	TGTGCCAGTAGTCCGCTTAGTGGACAGGGCCTTCTCTCTAATGAAAAACTGTTTTTT	CASSPLSGQGLLSNEKLFF
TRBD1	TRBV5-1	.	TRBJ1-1	TGCGCCAGCAGCTGGGGACAGGCAACGACGGAGACTGAAGCTTTCTTT	CASSWGQATTETEAFF
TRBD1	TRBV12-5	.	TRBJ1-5	TGTGCTAGTGGTTTGTACCCGGGACAGGGTTTCTATAGCAATCAGCCCCAGCATTTT	CASGLYPGQGFYSNQPQHF
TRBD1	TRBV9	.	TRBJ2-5	TGTGCCAGCAGCTTAACAGGGGGTCAAGAGACCCAGTACTTC	CASSLTGGQETQYF
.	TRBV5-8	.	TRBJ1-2	TGTGCCAGCCTGATACCTTCGACCGTAGGGGCTAACTATGGCTACACCTTC	CASLIPSTVGANYGYTF
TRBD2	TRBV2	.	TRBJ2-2	TGTGCCAGCAGTGCGTTACTAGCGGTCGGGGAGCTGTTTTTT	CASSALLAVGELFF
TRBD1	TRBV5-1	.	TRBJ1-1	TGTGCCAGCAGTCTACAGGGGGCTAACACTGAAGCTTTCTTT	CASSLQGANTEAFF
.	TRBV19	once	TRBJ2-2	TGTGCCAGTACCGAATTCGAACGGGTAGACACCGGGGAGCTGTTTTTT	CASTEFERVDTGELFF
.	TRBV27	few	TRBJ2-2	TGTGCCAGCGGGCAAGCAGGGCTTACCGGGGAGCTGTTTTTT	CASGQAGLTGELFF
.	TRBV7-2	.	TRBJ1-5	TGTGCCAGCACGCCCGGGGATCAGCCCCAGCATTTT	CASTPGDQPQHF
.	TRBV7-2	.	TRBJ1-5	TGTGCCAGCAGCGTCACCGGGGGGAATCAGCCCCAGCATTTT	CASSVTGGNQPQHF
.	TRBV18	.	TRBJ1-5	TGTGCCAGCTCAACCCAGGGTTATAGCAATCAGCCCCAGCATTTT	CASSTQGYSNQPQHF
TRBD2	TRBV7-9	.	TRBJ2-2	TGTGCCAGCAGCCAACTGACTAGCGGCACCGGGGAGCTGTTTTTT	CASSQLTSGTGELFF
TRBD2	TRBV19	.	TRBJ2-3	TGTGCCAGTAGTATGTTACCGGGAGGGGGAGATACGCAGTATTTT	CASSMLPGGGDTQYF
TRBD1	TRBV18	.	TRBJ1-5	TGTGCCAGCTCCCCGGACAGGGGAAGCAATCAGCCCCAGCATTTT	CASSPDRGSNQPQHF
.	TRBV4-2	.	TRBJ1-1	TGTGCCAGCAGCTATTCGGGACTCCAGATGAACACTGAAGCTTTCTTT	CASSYSGLQMNTEAFF
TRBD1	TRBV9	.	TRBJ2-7	TGTGCCAGCAGCGTAGGACAGGGAGCCTACGAGCAGTACTTC	CASSVGQGAYEQYF
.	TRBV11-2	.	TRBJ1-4	TGTGCCAGCAGCTTGTCGACAGCAACTAATGAAAAACTGTTTTTT	CASSLSTATNEKLFF
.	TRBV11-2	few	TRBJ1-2	TGTGCCAGCAGCTCGACTTCTTATCTAAGGACCTTC	CASSSTSYLRTF
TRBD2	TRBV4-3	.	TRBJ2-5	TGCGCCAGCAGCCGCGGGACTAGCGGGACTGAGACCCAGTACTTC	CASSRGTSGTETQYF
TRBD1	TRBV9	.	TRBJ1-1	TGTGCCAGCACCCTAGACCGGGACAGGGGCACTGAAGCTTTCTTT	CASTLDRDRGTEAFF
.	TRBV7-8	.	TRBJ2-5	TGTGCCAGCAGCGTTGACAGAAAAGAGACCCAGTACTTC	CASSVDRKETQYF
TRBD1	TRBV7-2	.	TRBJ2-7	TGTGCCAGCAGCATTAGGACAGGGGGCGCAGAACCTCCAGACTTC	CASSIRTGGAEPPDF
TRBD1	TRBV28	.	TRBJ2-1	TGTGCCAGCAGTCTTGACAGGGTCTACAATGAGCAGTTCTTC	CASSLDRVYNEQFF
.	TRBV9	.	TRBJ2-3	TGTGCCAGCAGCGCCGACAGGGATACGCAGTATTTT	CASSADRDTQYF
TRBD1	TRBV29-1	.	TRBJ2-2	TGCAGCGTTCAACAGGGGACCACCACCGGGGAGCTGTTTTTT	CSVQQGTTTGELFF